This TCR beta chain appears in the sequencing data of a study of shared clonotypes between healthy human individuals. Study conclusions and caveats: An effect of sequencing depth on clonotype sharing among donors was expected.

To note about this clone: No antigen is known for it. One junction end disagrees with the germline gene, perhaps due to a read error.

The CDR3 length is 11 residues. The germline CDR1 and CDR2 sequences are SGHVS and FNYEAQ. Under the authors' procedure: Filtering differed, since immunoSEQ gave only junction sequences and no quality scores. Sequenced by immunoSEQ multiplex PCR; TCRdb stores in-frame clones only, minus some. V and J calls and clone size are as listed in that table; D and trimming were resolved from the DNA. Of about 610,000 clones listed, more than 95% were seen once; the top ten hold about 0.06%. The sequence came from a woman in her twenties or thirties in good health. The sample taken for sequencing was naive CD4+ T cells sorted from blood. The sample's subset: CD45RA+ positively selected. The chain employs TRBV7-6 and TRBJ2-7; D not certain. For the CDR3, the DNA is TGTGCCAGCAGTCCCTCCCACGAGCAGTACTTC. Amino acids: CASSPSHEQYF.